The clone carrying this T cell receptor (beta chain) was seen a single time. Authors' processing steps: It was from reference gene primer amplification that nucleated cell counts were estimated. Repertoires were generated with immunoSEQ multiplex PCR, while TCRdb's copy carries only in-frame clones and drops some. V and J calls and clone size are copied from that table; D and trimming were computed from the DNA. The data hold under 350,000 clones, with 65% to 90% observed a single time. CDR3 length equals 13 residues. Trimming pared 4 bases from V and 1 base from J, leaving 8 bases between. Germline V gene data show CDR1 as PRHDT and CDR2 as FYEKMQ (reference sequence). The sample belongs to a study of blood T cell repertoires in COVID-19. Study in general: Sites in the United States, Italy and Spain provided acute and convalescent COVID-19 samples. Sources were T cells, B-cell-depleted T cells, or PBMCs; the material itself was cDNA or gDNA.

Clinical history as reported by participants underpinned cohort assignment. The genes are TRBV13 and TRBJ2-7; D uncertain. The source is a woman in her 40s with acute COVID-19. The sample comprised PBMCs or T cells enriched from blood (not recorded which). This CDR3 reads CASSSAISYEQYF. CDR3 bases: TGTGCCAGCAGCTCCGCGATATCCTACGAGCAGTACTTC.